Shown below are 16 T cell receptor beta chains from a single sample sequenced in a study of beta chain features in type 1 diabetes. Their cognate antigens are unknown. The entirety of the isolated RNA underwent reverse transcription, so expressed TCRB transcripts were sequenced. This table comes from immunoSEQ multiplex PCR, and its TCRdb copy is limited to in-frame clones, with some not included. This table has 500,000 to 850,000 clones, around 15% appearing once. Overall study results and limits: Type 1 diabetes patients had TCRB CDR3s that were shorter (moderately but significantly so) in all four CD4+ subsets.

The sequencing sample was made of naive CD4+ T cells from blood. Receptors originate from a man aged 18 to 29 with type 1 diabetes.

This clone was counted a few times. J is TRBJ1-6 and V is TRBV27; TRBD1 matches at 8 bases. The germline V gene encodes CDR1 MNHEY and CDR2 SMNVEV (reference sequence). This CDR3 contains 15 residues. V lost 2 bases and J lost 9; bases outside the gene matches: 6. The CDR3, as DNA: TGTGCCAGCAGTTTACAGGGGGCGACGGGTTCACCCCTCCACTTT. Encoded protein: CASSLQGATGSPLHF.

This clone appeared a few times. The chain recombines TRBV7-9 with TRBJ1-1; the D gene is possibly TRBD1 (6 bases). This CDR3 is 15 amino acids long. Deletions cut 1 base from V and 0 bases from J, with 9 bases between. The germline CDR1 and CDR2 sequences are SEHNR and FQNEAQ (reference sequence). The CDR3 DNA reads TGTGCCAGCAGCTTAGGAGGGGGACTGAACACTGAAGCTTTCTTT. Its protein is CASSLGGGLNTEAFF.

The chain joins TRBV9 to TRBJ2-1; D is possibly TRBD2 (6 bases). CDR1 and CDR2 from the germline V gene are SGDLS and YYNGEE. This CDR3 contains 14 residues. Trimming removed 1 base at V and 6 bases at J, with 11 bases between. The CDR3 here is CASSVRRDGNEQFF. Here the CDR3 DNA reads TGTGCCAGCAGCGTAAGGCGGGACGGCAATGAGCAGTTCTTC.

This clone was counted only a few times. CDR3 sequence: CASRSGIGQPQHF. The CDR3 bases are TGTGCCAGCAGGTCAGGGATAGGTCAGCCCCAGCATTTT. The V gene is TRBV6-5, the J gene TRBJ1-5, with a possible D match to TRBD1 (5 bases). The V and J ends lost 6 bases and 6 bases respectively, with 12 bases between them. Germline V gives CDR1 MNHEY, CDR2 SVGAGI. The CDR3 loop spans 13 amino acids.

This clone has more than one count but fewer than ten. This chain uses TRBV28 with TRBJ2-2; D call uncertain. Trimming removed 6 bases from V and 5 bases from J, with 16 bases in between. Germline V gives CDR1 MDHEN, CDR2 SYDVKM. The CDR3 spans 15 residues. CDR3 sequence reads: CASRPESPRTGELFF. The CDR3, as DNA: TGTGCCAGCAGACCCGAATCGCCTCGGACCGGGGAGCTGTTTTTT.

This clone was picked up a small number of times. The genes are TRBV4-1 and TRBJ2-3, with D perhaps matching TRBD1 (5 bases). CDR1 MGHRA and CDR2 YSYEKL come from the germline V gene. The CDR3 has 15 residues. Trimming removed 4 bases at V and 6 bases at J, with 17 bases between. Here the CDR3 DNA reads TGCGCCAGCAGCCCCCGGACACTCACCGGGGATACGCAGTATTTT. Residues: CASSPRTLTGDTQYF.

This clone was counted only a few times. V usage is TRBV2 and J usage is TRBJ1-2; D possibly corresponds to TRBD1 (5 bases). CDR1 is SNHLY and CDR2 is FYNNEI in the germline V gene. V was shortened by 7 bases and J by 0 bases, with 9 bases between the two germline ends. The CDR3 contains 13 residues. This CDR3 is CASKTDTNYGYTF. The CDR3 bases are TGTGCCAGCAAGACAGATACTAACTATGGCTACACCTTC. The whole variable domain, remainder taken from reference TRBV2 and TRBJ1-2, is EPEVTQTPSHQVTQMGQEVILRCVPISNHLYFYWYRQILGQKVEFLVSFYNNEISEKSEIFDDQFSVERPDGSNFTLKIRSTKLEDSAMYFCASKTDTNYGYTFGSGTRLTVV.

The V and J genes are TRBV9 and TRBJ2-7; D unresolved. V lost 1 base, J lost 2 bases, and 10 bases lay in between. Germline V gene data show CDR1 as SGDLS and CDR2 as YYNGEE. The CDR3 runs 14 residues. The CDR3 spells CASSVKPHPYEQYF. The CDR3 DNA follows: TGTGCCAGCAGCGTAAAGCCCCATCCCTACGAGCAGTACTTC.

The rearrangement links TRBV25-1 to TRBJ2-5, with no clear D. The J call may be in error: the DNA end matches TRBJ2-7 better. There are 13 residues in the CDR3. Germline V CDR1 and CDR2: MGHDK, SYGVNS. The CDR3 sequence: CASTKGFSYEQYF. The CDR3 region has the DNA TGTGCCAGCACCAAAGGGTTCTCCTACGAGCAGTACTTC.

This clone was observed a few times. The genes are TRBV29-1 and TRBJ2-1, with D possibly being TRBD2 (6 bases). Germline V gene data show CDR1 as SQVTM and CDR2 as ANQGSEA. The CDR3 totals 14 residues. V lost 4 bases and J lost 6, with 16 bases in between. The CDR3 DNA sequence: TGCAGCGTTGGAGGCGGGAATCCTATCAATGAGCAGTTCTTC. Its protein product is CSVGGGNPINEQFF.

This clone was counted between two and nine times. The V and J genes are TRBV7-9 and TRBJ2-5; the D gene is possibly TRBD2 (6 bases). The CDR3 is 13 residues long. From germline, CDR1 is SEHNR and CDR2 FQNEAQ (reference sequence). Trimming took 3 bases from V and 5 from J, leaving 10 bases between them. The CDR3: CASSFAGWETQYF. CDR3 bases: TGTGCCAGCAGCTTTGCGGGGTGGGAGACCCAGTACTTC.

The chain links TRBV11-2 to TRBJ1-1; unclear D gene. This CDR3 region has 12 residues. V lost 5 bases, J lost 3 bases, and 7 bases lay in between. Germline CDR1 is SGHAT and CDR2 is FQNNGV. In DNA form, the CDR3 reads TGTGCCAGCAGCGCCATTGACACTGAAGCTTTCTTT. It codes for CASSAIDTEAFF.

This clone has a handful of counts. Other DNA sequences within the sample encode an identical CDR3. The V and J genes are TRBV9 and TRBJ2-1; TRBD2 matches at 7 bases. From germline, CDR1 is SGDLS and CDR2 YYNGEE. This CDR3 spans 15 amino acids. V was pared by 0 bases and J by 4 bases, with 4 bases of the junction left unmatched. Here the CDR3 reads CASSVGGRGYNEQFF. CDR3 nucleotides: TGTGCCAGCAGCGTAGGCGGGAGAGGTTACAATGAGCAGTTCTTC.

This clone came up a few times. The chain employs TRBV10-3 and TRBJ1-4; D gene ambiguous. Trimming removed 0 bases at V and 8 bases at J, with 4 bases between. CDR1 is ENHRY, CDR2 SYGVKD, per germline. CDR3 size: 12 residues. In DNA, the CDR3 is TGTGCCATCAGTGAGTCGACCGAAAAACTGTTTTTT. It codes for CAISESTEKLFF.

As concerns this clone: This sample includes further DNA sequences coding for the same CDR3. J is TRBJ1-2 and V is TRBV30, with D unclear. Per the germline V gene, CDR1 is GTSNPN and CDR2 is SVGIG (reference sequence). Trimming stripped 1 base from V and 8 bases from J, with 8 bases between. This CDR3 has 11 residues. The CDR3 region has the DNA TGTGCCTGGAGTGCCGGTGGCGGCTACACCTTC. Translated: CAWSAGGGYTF. The whole variable domain, filled in from reference TRBV30 and TRBJ1-2, reads SQTIHQWPATLVQPVGSPLSLECTVEGTSNPNLYWYRQAAGRGLQLLFYSVGIGQISSEVPQNLSASRPQDRQFILSSKKLLLSDSGFYLCAWSAGGGYTFGSGTRLTVV.

The gene calls are TRBV7-2 and TRBJ1-1, with D unclear. The V end lost 5 bases, the J end lost 1 base, and 8 bases lay between the germline ends. Per the germline V gene, CDR1 is SGHTA and CDR2 is FQGNSA. The CDR3 is 13 amino acids. The CDR3 DNA follows: TGTGCCAGCAGCGTCCAAGAGAACACTGAAGCTTTCTTT. Translating gives CASSVQENTEAFF.